What follows are 32 T cell receptor beta chains derived from one specimen sequenced in a study of T cell clonotyping in hematopoietic cell transplantation. TCRdb keeps only in-frame clones here, not all; method: immunoSEQ multiplex PCR. The profile shows just under 20,000 clones, roughly 84% of them singletons. Sequencing used peripheral blood mononuclear cells. These receptors all stem from a man aged 55-75 years in good health. Some clones in this sample may be carry-over from other donors' samples.

The chain employs TRBV6-5 and TRBJ1-5; no clear D gene. This CDR3 is 15 amino acids long. Trimming removed 3 bases at V and 3 bases at J, with 12 bases between. Per germline, CDR1 MNHEY and CDR2 SVGAGI. Here the CDR3 reads CASSYRPGTNQPQHF. The CDR3 DNA is TGTGCCAGCAGTTATAGACCCGGTACCAATCAGCCCCAGCATTTT.

The chain has TRBV30 and TRBJ2-7; 8 bases are shared with TRBD2. This CDR3 is 13 amino acids long. J gave up 6 bases and V 2 bases, and 6 bases lay outside the gene matches. Germline CDR1 GTSNPN, CDR2 SVGIG (reference sequence). The CDR3 sequence: CAWSTRSGGEQYF. DNA of the CDR3: TGTGCCTGGAGTACCCGGAGCGGGGGCGAGCAGTACTTC. The full variable domain, with the rest looked up from reference TRBV30 and TRBJ2-7, is SQTIHQWPATLVQPVGSPLSLECTVEGTSNPNLYWYRQAAGRGLQLLFYSVGIGQISSEVPQNLSASRPQDRQFILSSKKLLLSDSGFYLCAWSTRSGGEQYFGPGTRLTVT.

This chain uses TRBV7-8 with TRBJ2-7; D might be TRBD2 (6 bases). Per the germline V gene, CDR1 is SGHVS and CDR2 is FQNEAQ. Between the trimmed V and J ends, which lost 0 bases and 0 bases, there was a span of 12 bases. The length of the CDR3 is 16 residues. The CDR3 loop reads CASSLALASGSYEQYF. CDR3 coding DNA: TGTGCCAGCAGCTTAGCTCTAGCGTCCGGCTCCTACGAGCAGTACTTC.

The chain uses TRBV27 and TRBJ1-4, with a tentative D call TRBD1 (5 bases). The V end lost 1 base, the J end lost 2 bases, and 11 bases lay between the germline ends. Germline CDR1 is MNHEY and CDR2 is SMNVEV (reference sequence). The CDR3 has 16 amino acids. This chain's CDR3 is CASSLYLQGTNEKLFF. The CDR3 DNA reads TGTGCCAGCAGTTTATATCTTCAGGGTACTAATGAAAAACTGTTTTTT.

By share, this clone counts as medium-sized (0.01 to 0.1%). The rearrangement links TRBV14 to TRBJ1-6; a weak D match, TRBD1 (6 bases). Trimming took 4 bases from V and 14 from J, leaving 15 bases between them. This CDR3 comprises 13 residues. The germline gives CDR1 SGHDN, CDR2 FVKESK. The CDR3 spells CASSPQGSVALHF. In DNA form, the CDR3 reads TGTGCCAGCAGCCCGCAGGGGTCGGTTGCCCTCCACTTT. Full variable domain (remainder filled in from reference TRBV14 and TRBJ1-6): EAGVTQFPSHSVIEKGQTVTLRCDPISGHDNLYWYRRVMGKEIKFLLHFVKESKQDESGMPNNRFLAERTGGTYSTLKVQPAELEDSGVYFCASSPQGSVALHFGNGTRLTVT.

The chain employs TRBV7-9 and TRBJ1-5, with D uncertain. Per the germline V gene, CDR1 is SEHNR and CDR2 is FQNEAQ (reference sequence). CDR3 length: 14 amino acids. The V and J ends lost 3 bases and 7 bases respectively, with 13 bases between them. This CDR3 is CASSFIGEAQPQHF. The CDR3, as DNA: TGTGCCAGCAGCTTTATCGGTGAGGCACAGCCCCAGCATTTT.

The chain is built from TRBV7-8 and TRBJ1-6, with D perhaps TRBD1 (6 bases). This CDR3 region has 16 residues. V lost 5 bases, J lost 8 bases, and 19 bases lay in between. Germline CDR1 reads SGHVS; CDR2 reads FQNEAQ. The CDR3 region has the DNA TGTGCCAGCAGCCTACCTACAGGGCAAGCGTATTCACCCCTCCACTTT. As protein: CASSLPTGQAYSPLHF.

V is TRBV6-1 and J is TRBJ1-2; D is undetermined. CDR1 MNHNS and CDR2 SASEGT come from the germline V gene. Trimming cost V 2 bases and J 10 bases, with 14 bases left between them. The CDR3 runs to 13 residues. CDR3 in DNA: TGTGCCAGCAGTGAAAACACCCTGACTGACTACACCTTC. This translates into CASSENTLTDYTF.

J is TRBJ2-2 and V is TRBV5-1, with no clear D. CDR3 length: 13 amino acids. V lost 0 bases, J lost 5 bases, and 5 bases lay in between. Germline values: CDR1 SGHRS, CDR2 YFSETQ. The CDR3 nucleotides read TGCGCCAGCAGCTTGGGGGGAACCGGGGAGCTGTTTTTT. Residues: CASSLGGTGELFF.

This chain links TRBV5-1 with TRBJ1-2; D perhaps matches TRBD1 (6 bases). The CDR3 is 16 amino acids. The ends were cut back, 4 bases at V and 2 bases at J, with 18 bases in the middle. CDR1 and CDR2 (germline): SGHRS, YFSETQ. In DNA form, the CDR3 reads TGCGCCAGCAGCCCCGGGGACAAGGTCGGGAACTATGGCTACACCTTC. Amino acids: CASSPGDKVGNYGYTF. Using reference TRBV5-1 and TRBJ1-2 for the parts outside the CDR3, the full variable domain is KAGVTQTPRYLIKTRGQQVTLSCSPISGHRSVSWYQQTPGQGLQFLFEYFSETQRNKGNFPGRFSGRQFSNSRSEMNVSTLELGDSALYLCASSPGDKVGNYGYTFGSGTRLTVV.

The gene calls are TRBV28 and TRBJ2-3; D not certain. V was cut by 3 bases and J by 3 bases, with 10 bases left in between. There are 14 residues in the CDR3. Germline V gene data show CDR1 as MDHEN and CDR2 as SYDVKM. CDR3 DNA sequence: TGTGCCAGCAGTTTTCTATCGGGTACAGATACGCAGTATTTT. Its translation: CASSFLSGTDTQYF.

This clone occurred once. This chain links TRBV10-3 with TRBJ2-7, with TRBD2 identical over 14 bases. The V gene's germline CDR1 is ENHRY and CDR2 SYGVKD. The CDR3 totals 17 residues. V lost 4 bases, J lost 3 bases, and 8 bases stayed unmatched. The CDR3 sequence is CAISGTSGRPRLYEQYF. In nucleotides, the CDR3 is TGTGCCATCAGTGGGACTAGCGGGAGGCCCCGGCTCTACGAGCAGTACTTC.

This chain connects TRBV4-2 to TRBJ1-2, with D possibly matching TRBD1 (5 bases). The CDR3 is 19 amino acids. V gave up 1 base and J gave up 1 base, with 22 bases separating them. The germline CDR1 and CDR2 sequences are LGHNA and YNFKEQ. The CDR3 protein is CASSQVVGGRARDNYGYTF. The CDR3, as DNA: TGTGCCAGCAGCCAAGTAGTCGGAGGCAGGGCCCGCGATAACTATGGCTACACCTTC.

The chain recombines TRBV2 with TRBJ1-4; 8 bases match TRBD1. V shed 4 bases and J 11 bases; nucleotides not matched to a gene: 3. Germline lookup yields CDR1 SNHLY and CDR2 FYNNEI. This CDR3 has 12 amino acids. CDR3 sequence: CASSGDRGKLFF. CDR3 DNA: TGTGCCAGCAGTGGAGACAGGGGTAAACTGTTTTTT. Together with reference TRBV2 and TRBJ1-4, the CDR3 gives the full variable domain: EPEVTQTPSHQVTQMGQEVILRCVPISNHLYFYWYRQILGQKVEFLVSFYNNEISEKSEIFDDQFSVERPDGSNFTLKIRSTKLEDSAMYFCASSGDRGKLFFGSGTQLSVL.

This clone turned up a few times. The chain links TRBV7-9 to TRBJ1-1; D ambiguous. Germline lookup yields CDR1 SEHNR and CDR2 FQNEAQ (reference sequence). Trimming took off 4 bases at V and 8 bases at J, with 17 bases between the two ends. CDR3 length equals 14 residues. The CDR3 region is CASSSQSGLGEAFF. The DNA for the CDR3 is TGTGCCAGCAGCTCCCAATCGGGCCTAGGGGAAGCTTTCTTT.

The J gene is TRBJ1-5, the V gene TRBV6-6, with D perhaps TRBD1 (6 bases). V was pared by 5 bases and J by 4 bases, with 15 bases between. The CDR3 totals 15 residues. Germline V gives CDR1 MNHNY, CDR2 SVGAGI (reference sequence). In DNA, the CDR3 is TGTGCCAGCAGTCAACGGTGGCAGGGGAATCAGCCCCAGCATTTT. This codes for CASSQRWQGNQPQHF.

V and J are TRBV11-2 and TRBJ2-2; D is tentatively TRBD1 or TRBD2 (6 bases each). This CDR3 is 16 amino acids long. V lost 1 base, J lost 2 bases, and 11 bases lay in between. Germline loops: CDR1 SGHAT, CDR2 FQNNGV. The CDR3 loop is CASSLVGGSNTGELFF. The DNA of the CDR3 is TGTGCCAGCAGCTTAGTAGGGGGGAGCAACACCGGGGAGCTGTTTTTT.

CDR3 DNA: TGTGCCAGTAGTATGGAGGGAGGAACGGGGGATACGCAGTATTTT. This encodes CASSMEGGTGDTQYF. V gene TRBV19 combines with J gene TRBJ2-3, with D possibly matching TRBD2 (6 bases). The length of the CDR3 is 15 residues. Between the trimmed V and J ends, which lost 3 bases and 6 bases, there was a span of 16 bases. Germline values: CDR1 LNHDA, CDR2 SQIVND (reference sequence). Variable domain in full (rest from reference TRBV19 and TRBJ2-3): DGGITQSPKYLFRKEGQNVTLSCEQNLNHDAMYWYRQDPGQGLRLIYYSQIVNDFQKGDIAEGYSVSREKKESFPLTVTSAQKNPTAFYLCASSMEGGTGDTQYFGPGTRLTVL.

This chain joins TRBV19 and TRBJ2-5; D not resolved. The ends were cut back, 3 bases at V and 3 bases at J, with 2 bases in the middle. Germline V gives CDR1 LNHDA, CDR2 SQIVND (reference sequence). The CDR3 has 11 amino acids. For the CDR3, the DNA is TGTGCCAGTAGTATCGAAGAGACCCAGTACTTC. Its protein product is CASSIEETQYF.

The V gene is TRBV19, the J gene TRBJ1-5; D uncertain. V lost 3 bases and J lost 0, with 9 bases in between. The germline V gene encodes CDR1 LNHDA and CDR2 SQIVND (reference sequence). The CDR3 is 15 amino acids. The CDR3 DNA reads TGTGCCAGTAGTATTAGCGTATATAGCAATCAGCCCCAGCATTTT. Amino acid sequence: CASSISVYSNQPQHF.

The J gene is TRBJ2-5, the V gene TRBV30; D possibly uses TRBD1 or TRBD2 (5 bases each). V lost 3 bases and J lost 4, with 9 bases in between. The length of the CDR3 is 12 residues. Germline CDR1 reads GTSNPN; CDR2 reads SVGIG (reference sequence). The CDR3: CAWSPGGETQYF. CDR3 nucleotides: TGTGCCTGGAGCCCTGGGGGAGAGACCCAGTACTTC. Drawing the rest from reference TRBV30 and TRBJ2-5, the complete variable domain is SQTIHQWPATLVQPVGSPLSLECTVEGTSNPNLYWYRQAAGRGLQLLFYSVGIGQISSEVPQNLSASRPQDRQFILSSKKLLLSDSGFYLCAWSPGGETQYFGPGTRLLVL.

The sample holds a few counts of this clone. This chain connects TRBV25-1 to TRBJ2-7, with D perhaps being TRBD1 or TRBD2 (5 bases each). The germline CDR1 and CDR2 sequences are MGHDK and SYGVNS. This CDR3 comprises 12 residues. V was shortened by 4 bases and J by 9 bases, with 13 bases between the two germline ends. The CDR3, as DNA: TGTGCCAGCAGTGGGGTAGAGGGGTTGCAGTACTTC. This gives the protein CASSGVEGLQYF.

This clone occurred a few times. The rearrangement uses TRBV9 and TRBJ2-2; 9 positions match TRBD1. Trimming took 0 bases from V and 4 from J; bases not matched to a gene: 1. The CDR3 covers 15 residues. In germline, CDR1 is SGDLS, CDR2 YYNGEE. In DNA form, the CDR3 reads TGTGCCAGCAGCGTAGAGACAGGGGGCACCGGGGAGCTGTTTTTT. Translated: CASSVETGGTGELFF.

On this clone itself: This likely comes from a read error, as the CDR3 has no conserved phenylalanine or tryptophan at its end. The chain uses TRBV5-1 and TRBJ1-2, with 7 bases lining up with TRBD1. V was clipped by 2 bases and J by 6 bases; unmatched bases: 4. The CDR3 totals 13 residues. Germline V CDR1 and CDR2: SGHRS, YFSETQ. CDR3 DNA: TGCGCCAGCAGCTTTGGCAGGGGGAATGGCTACACCCTC. It is translated as CASSFGRGNGYTL.

The V call is TRBV7-3, the J call TRBJ2-5; D may be TRBD2 (6 bases). Trimming pared 0 bases from V and 3 bases from J, leaving 8 bases between. From germline, CDR1 is SGHTA and CDR2 FQGTGA. This CDR3 has 14 amino acids. The CDR3 region is CASSLTGGEETQYF. For the CDR3, the DNA is TGTGCCAGCAGCTTAACGGGAGGAGAAGAGACCCAGTACTTC.

The J gene is TRBJ1-2, the V gene TRBV27; TRBD1 might be the D (6 bases). Germline V gene lookup returns CDR1 MNHEY and CDR2 SMNVEV (reference sequence). The ends were cut back, 2 bases at V and 10 bases at J, with 17 bases in the middle. This CDR3 comprises 14 residues. The CDR3 region has the DNA TGTGCCAGCAGTTTACGGGGGGGGCCTTCCCCCTACACCTTC. Its translation is CASSLRGGPSPYTF.

The genes are TRBV6-5 and TRBJ2-2; tentatively, D is TRBD1 (6 bases). The ends were cut back, 6 bases at V and 8 bases at J, with 10 bases in the middle. The CDR3 has 12 amino acids. Germline assignment: CDR1 MNHEY and CDR2 SVGAGI. The CDR3 spells CASSLRGGELFF. For the CDR3, the DNA is TGTGCCAGCAGCCTGAGGGGGGGGGAGCTGTTTTTT.

V gene TRBV5-1 combines with J gene TRBJ2-2; 8 bases map to TRBD2. Germline CDR1 SGHRS, CDR2 YFSETQ. The CDR3 extends over 16 amino acids. V trimming: 2 bases; J trimming: 6 bases; junction bases outside the gene matches: 9. CDR3 nucleotide sequence: TGCGCCAGCAGCTTAGCTAGCGGGCTCGCGGCCGGGGAGCTGTTTTTT. Translated, it gives CASSLASGLAAGELFF. Using reference TRBV5-1 and TRBJ2-2 for the parts outside the CDR3, the full variable domain is KAGVTQTPRYLIKTRGQQVTLSCSPISGHRSVSWYQQTPGQGLQFLFEYFSETQRNKGNFPGRFSGRQFSNSRSEMNVSTLELGDSALYLCASSLASGLAAGELFFGEGSRLTVL.

The chain combines TRBV28 with TRBJ1-4; 8 positions agree with TRBD1. Unmatched junction bases numbered 15, after V lost 5 bases and J lost 10 bases. Germline-derived CDR1 and CDR2 are MDHEN and SYDVKM. The CDR3 has 16 amino acids. CDR3 sequence reads: CASSPSGTGGDRKLFF. CDR3 bases: TGTGCCAGCAGTCCGTCAGGGACAGGAGGAGACCGAAAACTGTTTTTT. The whole variable domain, remainder taken from reference TRBV28 and TRBJ1-4, is DVKVTQSSRYLVKRTGEKVFLECVQDMDHENMFWYRQDPGLGLRLIYFSYDVKMKEKGDIPEGYSVSREKKERFSLILESASTNQTSMYLCASSPSGTGGDRKLFFGSGTQLSVL.

This rearrangement joins TRBV4-3 to TRBJ2-7; D possibly corresponds to TRBD1 (6 bases). CDR1 and CDR2 (germline): LGHNA, YSLEER. This CDR3 has 16 amino acids. V gave up 1 base and J gave up 3 bases, with 16 bases separating them. The CDR3 DNA is TGCGCCAGCAGCCAAGTAGCCCGACAGGCAAACTACGAGCAGTACTTC. Its protein product is CASSQVARQANYEQYF.

In its sample, this clone was seen once. The chain joins TRBV30 to TRBJ1-5; 11 positions agree with TRBD1. J was trimmed by 9 bases and V by 3 bases; bases with no gene match: 7. The CDR3 has 14 residues. Germline-derived CDR1 and CDR2 are GTSNPN and SVGIG (reference sequence). CDR3 DNA sequence: TGTGCCTGGAGCTTAGGACAGGGGGCATGGCCCCAGCATTTT. It is translated as CAWSLGQGAWPQHF.

This chain uses TRBV15 with TRBJ2-1; TRBD2 matches 12 bases. With 4 bases clipped from V and 8 bases from J, the junction kept 9 bases outside the gene matches. In germline, CDR1 is LNHNV, CDR2 YYDKDF (reference sequence). CDR3 length: 16 residues. The CDR3 loop reads CATSTGTSGLRHEQFF. Here the CDR3 DNA reads TGTGCCACCAGCACCGGGACTAGCGGGCTTCGGCATGAGCAGTTCTTC.